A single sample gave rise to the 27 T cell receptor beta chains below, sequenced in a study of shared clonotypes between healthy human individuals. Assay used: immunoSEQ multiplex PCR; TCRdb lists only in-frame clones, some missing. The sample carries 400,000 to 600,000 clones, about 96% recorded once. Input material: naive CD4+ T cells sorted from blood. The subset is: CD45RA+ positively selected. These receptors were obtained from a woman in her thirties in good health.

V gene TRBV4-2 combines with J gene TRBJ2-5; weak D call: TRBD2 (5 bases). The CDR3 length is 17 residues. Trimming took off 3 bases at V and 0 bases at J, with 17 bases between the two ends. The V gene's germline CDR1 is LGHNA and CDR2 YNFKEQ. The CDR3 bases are TGTGCCAGCAGCCAGAGGGCTTTTGGCGTAAACCAAGAGACCCAGTACTTC. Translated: CASSQRAFGVNQETQYF.

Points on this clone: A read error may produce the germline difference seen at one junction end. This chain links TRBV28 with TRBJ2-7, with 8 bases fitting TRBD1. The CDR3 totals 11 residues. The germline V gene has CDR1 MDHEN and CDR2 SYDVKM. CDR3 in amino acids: CASSFCRGRRF. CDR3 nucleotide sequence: TGTGCCAGCAGTTTTTGCAGGGGGCGTCGCTTC.

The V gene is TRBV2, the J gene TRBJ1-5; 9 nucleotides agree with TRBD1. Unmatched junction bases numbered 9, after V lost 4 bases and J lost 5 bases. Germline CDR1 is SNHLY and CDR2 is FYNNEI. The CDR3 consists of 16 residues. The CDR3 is CASSGTGDVLDQPQHF. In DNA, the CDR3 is TGTGCCAGCAGTGGGACAGGGGACGTGCTTGATCAGCCCCAGCATTTT.

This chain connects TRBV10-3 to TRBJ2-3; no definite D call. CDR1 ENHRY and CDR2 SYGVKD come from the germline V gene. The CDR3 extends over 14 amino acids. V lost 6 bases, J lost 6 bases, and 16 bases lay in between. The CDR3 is CAIRPLSGADTQYF. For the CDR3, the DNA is TGTGCCATCAGGCCCCTCTCAGGTGCCGATACGCAGTATTTT.

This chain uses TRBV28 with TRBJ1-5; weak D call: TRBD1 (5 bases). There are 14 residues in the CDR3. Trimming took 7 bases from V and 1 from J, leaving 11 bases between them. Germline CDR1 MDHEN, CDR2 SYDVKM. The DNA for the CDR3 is TGTGCCAGCACCCTTAGACAGAGCAATCAGCCCCAGCATTTT. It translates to CASTLRQSNQPQHF.

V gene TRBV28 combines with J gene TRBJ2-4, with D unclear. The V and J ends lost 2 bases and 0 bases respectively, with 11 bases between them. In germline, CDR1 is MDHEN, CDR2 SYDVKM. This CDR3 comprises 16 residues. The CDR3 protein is CASSLVGREAKNIQYF. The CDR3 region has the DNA TGTGCCAGCAGTTTAGTTGGCCGAGAAGCCAAAAACATTCAGTACTTC.

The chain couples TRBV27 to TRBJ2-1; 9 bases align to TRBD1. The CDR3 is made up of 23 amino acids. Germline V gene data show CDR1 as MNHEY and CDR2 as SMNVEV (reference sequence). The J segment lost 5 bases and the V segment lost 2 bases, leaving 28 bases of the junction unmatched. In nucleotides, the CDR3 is TGTGCCAGCAGTTTAGAGGGACAGGGATATTGGACCTCACTACTGGGGCTTAACAATGAGCAGTTCTTC. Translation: CASSLEGQGYWTSLLGLNNEQFF.

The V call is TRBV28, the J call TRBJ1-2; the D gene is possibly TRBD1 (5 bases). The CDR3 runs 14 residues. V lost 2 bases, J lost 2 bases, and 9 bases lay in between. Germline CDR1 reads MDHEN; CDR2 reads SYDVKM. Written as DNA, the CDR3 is TGTGCCAGCAGTTTAAGGGGTCTAAACTATGGCTACACCTTC. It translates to CASSLRGLNYGYTF.

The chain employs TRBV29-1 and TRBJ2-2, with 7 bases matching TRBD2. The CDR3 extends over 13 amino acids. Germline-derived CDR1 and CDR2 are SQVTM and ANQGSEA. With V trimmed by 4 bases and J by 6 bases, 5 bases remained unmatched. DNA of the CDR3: TGCAGCGTTGTGGGGCTAGCGGCCGGGGAGCTGTTTTTT. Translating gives CSVVGLAAGELFF.

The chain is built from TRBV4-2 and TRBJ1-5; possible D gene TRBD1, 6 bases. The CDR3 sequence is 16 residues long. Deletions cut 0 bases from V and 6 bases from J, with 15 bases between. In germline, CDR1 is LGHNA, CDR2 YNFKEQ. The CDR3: CASSQETGPGGQPQHF. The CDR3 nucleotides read TGTGCCAGCAGCCAAGAGACAGGTCCAGGCGGTCAGCCCCAGCATTTT.

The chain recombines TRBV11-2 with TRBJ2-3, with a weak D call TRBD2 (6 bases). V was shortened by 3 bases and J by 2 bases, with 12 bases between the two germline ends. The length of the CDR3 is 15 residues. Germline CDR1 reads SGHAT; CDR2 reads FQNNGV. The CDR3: CASSFIGGDTDTQYF. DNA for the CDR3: TGTGCCAGCAGCTTCATCGGAGGGGACACAGATACGCAGTATTTT.

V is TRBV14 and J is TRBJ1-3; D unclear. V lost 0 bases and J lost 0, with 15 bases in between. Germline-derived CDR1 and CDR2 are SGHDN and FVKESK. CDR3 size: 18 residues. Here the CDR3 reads CASSQESARLISGNTIYF. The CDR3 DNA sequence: TGTGCCAGCAGCCAAGAGAGCGCCAGATTAATCTCTGGAAACACCATATATTTT.

In nucleotides, the CDR3 is TGTGCCAGCAGCCGACTAGCGGGACCTGAAAGGGAGCAGTACTTC. Translation: CASSRLAGPEREQYF. The genes are TRBV7-9 and TRBJ2-5; 11 nucleotides align to TRBD2. CDR1 is SEHNR and CDR2 is FQNEAQ in the germline V gene (reference sequence). The CDR3 has 15 amino acids. The V and J ends lost 5 bases and 11 bases, in that order; junction bases with no gene match: 13.

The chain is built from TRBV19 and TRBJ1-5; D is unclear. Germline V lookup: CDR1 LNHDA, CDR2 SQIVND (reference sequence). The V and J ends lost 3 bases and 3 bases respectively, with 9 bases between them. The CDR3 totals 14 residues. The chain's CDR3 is CASSIAGHNQPQHF. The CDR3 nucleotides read TGTGCCAGTAGTATCGCTGGGCACAATCAGCCCCAGCATTTT.

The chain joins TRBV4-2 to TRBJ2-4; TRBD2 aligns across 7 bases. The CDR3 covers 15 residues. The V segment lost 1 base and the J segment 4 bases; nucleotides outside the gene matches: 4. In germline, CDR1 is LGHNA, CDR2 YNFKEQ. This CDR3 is CASSQAGGPKNIQYF. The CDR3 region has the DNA TGTGCCAGCAGCCAAGCGGGAGGACCTAAAAACATTCAGTACTTC.

The CDR3 spells CASSTWGQFEQYF. CDR3 DNA: TGTGCCAGCAGCACCTGGGGGCAGTTCGAGCAGTACTTC. The chain employs TRBV27 and TRBJ2-5; D may be TRBD1 (6 bases). The DNA end is a closer match to TRBJ2-7, so the J assignment may be wrong. This CDR3 has 13 residues. Germline V CDR1 and CDR2: MNHEY, SMNVEV (reference sequence).

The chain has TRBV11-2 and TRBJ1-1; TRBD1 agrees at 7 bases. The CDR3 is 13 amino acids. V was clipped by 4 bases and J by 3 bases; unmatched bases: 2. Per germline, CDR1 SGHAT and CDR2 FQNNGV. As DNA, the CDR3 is TGTGCCAGCAGCTCCGACAGGGACACTGAAGCTTTCTTT. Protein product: CASSSDRDTEAFF.

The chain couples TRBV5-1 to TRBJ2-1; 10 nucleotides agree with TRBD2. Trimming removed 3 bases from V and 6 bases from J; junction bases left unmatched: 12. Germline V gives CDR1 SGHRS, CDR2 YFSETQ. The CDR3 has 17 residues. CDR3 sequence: CASSWQGGTSVVNEQFF. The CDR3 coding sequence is TGCGCCAGCAGCTGGCAGGGGGGGACTAGCGTCGTCAATGAGCAGTTCTTC.

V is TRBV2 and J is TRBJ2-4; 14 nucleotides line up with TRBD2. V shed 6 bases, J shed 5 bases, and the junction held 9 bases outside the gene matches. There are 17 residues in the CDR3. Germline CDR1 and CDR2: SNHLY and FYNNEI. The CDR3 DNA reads TGTGCCAGCAGCACGACTAGCGGGAGGGCCCGACAAAACATTCAGTACTTC. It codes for CASSTTSGRARQNIQYF.

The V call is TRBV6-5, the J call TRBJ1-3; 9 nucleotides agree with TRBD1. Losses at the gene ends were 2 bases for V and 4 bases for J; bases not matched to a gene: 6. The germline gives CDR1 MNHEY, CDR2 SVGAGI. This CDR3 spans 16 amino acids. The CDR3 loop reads CASSYRKGQGGNTIYF. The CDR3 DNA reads TGTGCCAGCAGTTACCGGAAGGGACAGGGAGGAAACACCATATATTTT.

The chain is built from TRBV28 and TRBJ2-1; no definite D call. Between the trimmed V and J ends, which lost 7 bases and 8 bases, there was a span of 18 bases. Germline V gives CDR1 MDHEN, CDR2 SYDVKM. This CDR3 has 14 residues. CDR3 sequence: CASIIKRWFDEQFF. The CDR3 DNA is TGTGCCAGCATTATAAAAAGGTGGTTCGATGAGCAGTTCTTC.

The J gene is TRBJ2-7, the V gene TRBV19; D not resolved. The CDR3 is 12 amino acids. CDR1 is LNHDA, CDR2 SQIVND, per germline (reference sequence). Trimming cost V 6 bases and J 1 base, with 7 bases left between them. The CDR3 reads CASSTSSYEQYF. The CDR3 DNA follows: TGTGCCAGTAGCACCTCGTCCTACGAGCAGTACTTC.

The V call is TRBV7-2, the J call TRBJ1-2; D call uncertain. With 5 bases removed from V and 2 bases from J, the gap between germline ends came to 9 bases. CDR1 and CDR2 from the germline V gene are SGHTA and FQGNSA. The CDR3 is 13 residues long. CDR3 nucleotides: TGTGCCAGCAGCATGGACGTAAACTATGGCTACACCTTC. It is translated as CASSMDVNYGYTF.

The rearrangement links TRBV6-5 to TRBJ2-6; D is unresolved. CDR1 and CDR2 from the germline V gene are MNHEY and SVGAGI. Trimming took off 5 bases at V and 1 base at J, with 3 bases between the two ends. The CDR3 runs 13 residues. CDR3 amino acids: CASSISGANVLTF. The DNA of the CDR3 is TGTGCCAGCAGTATATCTGGGGCCAACGTCCTGACTTTC.

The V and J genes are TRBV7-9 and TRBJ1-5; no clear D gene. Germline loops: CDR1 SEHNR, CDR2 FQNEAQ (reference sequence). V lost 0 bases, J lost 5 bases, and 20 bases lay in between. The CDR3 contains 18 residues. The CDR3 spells CASSLAVSGGVHHQPQHF. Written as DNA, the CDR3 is TGTGCCAGCAGCTTAGCTGTCAGTGGTGGGGTTCATCATCAGCCCCAGCATTTT.

The CDR3 here is CASSFSPYEQYF. CDR3 bases: TGTGCCAGCAGCTTTTCACCCTACGAGCAGTACTTC. The chain has TRBV7-2 and TRBJ2-7; no clear D gene. This CDR3 is built from 12 residues. Germline CDR1 SGHTA, CDR2 FQGNSA. With 3 bases removed from V and 2 bases from J, the gap between germline ends came to 5 bases.

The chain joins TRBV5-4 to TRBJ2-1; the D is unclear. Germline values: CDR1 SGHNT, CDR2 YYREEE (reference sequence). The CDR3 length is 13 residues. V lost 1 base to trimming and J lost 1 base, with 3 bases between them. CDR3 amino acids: CASSLSSYNEQFF. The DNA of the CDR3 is TGTGCCAGCAGCTTGAGTTCCTACAATGAGCAGTTCTTC.